These T cell receptor beta chains were read from a single sample in a study of shared clonotypes between healthy human individuals. Sequenced by immunoSEQ multiplex PCR; TCRdb stores in-frame clones only, minus some. Among 400,000 to 600,000 clones listed, about 96% were seen once. The sample taken for sequencing was naive CD4+ T cells sorted from blood. These receptors were obtained from a woman in her twenties or thirties in good health. Both conserved end residues are part of each CDR3. The order of the fields is V gene, J gene, CDR3 length, clone size, D gene, CDR3 protein, CDR3 DNA. The D gene is left open where the match is weak. Clone size appears in some rows only: once, few, many, or a class for an expanded clone.

v_gene: TRBV2
j_gene: TRBJ2-1
len: 15
abundance: .
d_gene: TRBD1
CDR3aa: CASRDPGQVDNEQFF
CDR3nt: TGTGCCAGCAGGGATCCGGGACAGGTGGACAATGAGCAGTTCTTC

v_gene: TRBV30
j_gene: TRBJ2-7
len: 11
abundance: few
d_gene: .
CDR3aa: CAWSFGYEQYF
CDR3nt: TGTGCCTGGAGTTTTGGCTACGAGCAGTACTTC

v_gene: TRBV5-1
j_gene: TRBJ2-1
len: 14
abundance: .
d_gene: .
CDR3aa: CASSLGLSRNEQFF
CDR3nt: TGCGCCAGCAGCTTAGGTCTATCTAGGAATGAGCAGTTCTTC

v_gene: TRBV2
j_gene: TRBJ2-5
len: 14
abundance: .
d_gene: TRBD1
CDR3aa: CASSEDRGQETQYF
CDR3nt: TGTGCCAGCAGTGAGGACAGGGGTCAAGAGACCCAGTACTTC

v_gene: TRBV25-1
j_gene: TRBJ2-7
len: 14
abundance: .
d_gene: .
CDR3aa: CASIGTPFSYEQYF
CDR3nt: TGTGCCAGCATAGGGACTCCTTTCTCCTACGAGCAGTACTTC

v_gene: TRBV5-1
j_gene: TRBJ2-5
len: 15
abundance: .
d_gene: TRBD2
CDR3aa: CASSLGLAGGETQYF
CDR3nt: TGCGCCAGCAGCTTAGGACTAGCGGGAGGTGAGACCCAGTACTTC

v_gene: TRBV9
j_gene: TRBJ1-4
len: 15
abundance: .
d_gene: TRBD1
CDR3aa: CASSVGTGTNEKLFF
CDR3nt: TGTGCCAGCAGCGTAGGGACAGGGACTAATGAAAAACTGTTTTTT

v_gene: TRBV28
j_gene: TRBJ1-6
len: 14
abundance: .
d_gene: .
CDR3aa: CASSQGFYNSPLHF
CDR3nt: TGTGCCAGCAGCCAGGGTTTTTATAATTCACCCCTCCACTTT

v_gene: TRBV5-8
j_gene: TRBJ2-7
len: 17
abundance: .
d_gene: .
CDR3aa: CASSSRVGQDFFYEQYF
CDR3nt: TGTGCCAGCAGCTCCCGGGTAGGGCAGGACTTCTTCTACGAGCAGTACTTC

v_gene: TRBV5-1
j_gene: TRBJ2-5
len: 15
abundance: .
d_gene: TRBD1
CDR3aa: CASSLATNRGETQYF
CDR3nt: TGCGCCAGCAGCTTGGCAACGAACAGGGGAGAGACCCAGTACTTC

v_gene: TRBV15
j_gene: TRBJ1-1
len: 17
abundance: .
d_gene: .
CDR3aa: CATSRDPLVGQNTEAFF
CDR3nt: TGTGCCACCAGCAGAGATCCTCTGGTAGGACAGAACACTGAAGCTTTCTTT

v_gene: TRBV13
j_gene: TRBJ2-7
len: 15
abundance: .
d_gene: TRBD1
CDR3aa: CASSLEGTGTYEQYF
CDR3nt: TGTGCCAGCAGCTTAGAAGGGACAGGAACCTACGAGCAGTACTTC

v_gene: TRBV29-1
j_gene: TRBJ2-7
len: 12
abundance: .
d_gene: TRBD1
CDR3aa: CSVAGRGYEQYF
CDR3nt: TGCAGCGTTGCCGGCAGGGGGTACGAGCAGTACTTC

v_gene: TRBV4-1
j_gene: TRBJ1-4
len: 18
abundance: .
d_gene: .
CDR3aa: CASSQGNLARGKGEKLFF
CDR3nt: TGCGCCAGCAGCCAAGGGAATCTCGCCAGGGGCAAGGGAGAAAAACTGTTTTTT

v_gene: TRBV30
j_gene: TRBJ1-3
len: 15
abundance: .
d_gene: .
CDR3aa: CAWAPGRSSGNTIYF
CDR3nt: TGTGCCTGGGCCCCTGGCAGGAGCTCTGGAAACACCATATATTTT

v_gene: TRBV6-5
j_gene: TRBJ1-1
len: 13
abundance: .
d_gene: .
CDR3aa: CASLGAGAGEAFF
CDR3nt: TGTGCCAGTCTGGGTGCGGGGGCTGGTGAAGCTTTCTTT

v_gene: TRBV15
j_gene: TRBJ2-7
len: 13
abundance: .
d_gene: .
CDR3aa: CATSRDRGYEQYF
CDR3nt: TGTGCCACCAGCAGAGATAGGGGGTACGAGCAGTACTTC

v_gene: TRBV28
j_gene: TRBJ2-7
len: 18
abundance: once
d_gene: TRBD1
CDR3aa: CASSPGQGAIPVLYEQYF
CDR3nt: TGTGCCAGCAGCCCGGGACAGGGGGCTATACCTGTTCTTTACGAGCAGTACTTC

v_gene: TRBV5-8
j_gene: TRBJ1-2
len: 11
abundance: .
d_gene: .
CDR3aa: CASSFSYGYTF
CDR3nt: TGTGCCAGCAGCTTCAGCTATGGCTACACCTTC

v_gene: TRBV21-1
j_gene: TRBJ2-2
len: 17
abundance: .
d_gene: .
CDR3aa: CASSKRNSGANTGELFF
CDR3nt: TGTGCCAGCAGCAAAAGGAACAGCGGGGCTAACACCGGGGAGCTGTTTTTT

v_gene: TRBV15
j_gene: TRBJ2-7
len: 16
abundance: .
d_gene: TRBD2
CDR3aa: CATSRVPGLAGYEQYF
CDR3nt: TGTGCCACCAGCAGAGTTCCCGGGCTAGCGGGCTACGAGCAGTACTTC

v_gene: TRBV10-1
j_gene: TRBJ2-2
len: 15
abundance: .
d_gene: .
CDR3aa: CASSAQRQNTGELFF
CDR3nt: TGCGCCAGCAGTGCTCAGCGGCAGAACACCGGGGAGCTGTTTTTT

v_gene: TRBV29-1
j_gene: TRBJ1-1
len: 13
abundance: .
d_gene: .
CDR3aa: CSVVYGGNTEAFF
CDR3nt: TGCAGCGTTGTATATGGGGGAAACACTGAAGCTTTCTTT

v_gene: TRBV28
j_gene: TRBJ1-4
len: 16
abundance: .
d_gene: .
CDR3aa: CASSGLDSPTNEKLFF
CDR3nt: TGTGCCAGCAGTGGATTAGACAGCCCAACTAATGAAAAACTGTTTTTT

v_gene: TRBV6-5
j_gene: TRBJ1-2
len: 16
abundance: .
d_gene: .
CDR3aa: CASSYSPGSFNYGYTF
CDR3nt: TGTGCCAGCAGTTACTCGCCGGGGTCCTTTAACTATGGCTACACCTTC

v_gene: TRBV13
j_gene: TRBJ2-1
len: 14
abundance: .
d_gene: TRBD2
CDR3aa: CASIRRERYNEQFF
CDR3nt: TGTGCCAGCATTAGGCGGGAGAGGTACAATGAGCAGTTCTTC

v_gene: TRBV9
j_gene: TRBJ2-7
len: 17
abundance: .
d_gene: .
CDR3aa: CAKPLTPDLQRTGEQYF
CDR3nt: TGTGCCAAACCCTTAACCCCGGATCTACAAAGGACGGGAGAGCAGTACTTC

v_gene: TRBV28
j_gene: TRBJ1-2
len: 16
abundance: .
d_gene: .
CDR3aa: CASSLFSRSTWYGYTF
CDR3nt: TGTGCCAGCAGTTTATTTTCTCGGTCGACATGGTATGGCTACACCTTC

v_gene: TRBV27
j_gene: TRBJ1-5
len: 13
abundance: .
d_gene: .
CDR3aa: CASSGPRGSTQHF
CDR3nt: TGTGCCAGCAGTGGCCCCAGGGGTTCGACCCAGCATTTT

v_gene: TRBV5-1
j_gene: TRBJ2-5
len: 12
abundance: .
d_gene: .
CDR3aa: CASSSTQETQYF
CDR3nt: TGCGCCAGCAGCTCGACCCAAGAGACCCAGTACTTC

v_gene: TRBV18
j_gene: TRBJ2-1
len: 15
abundance: .
d_gene: .
CDR3aa: CASSPAGKSYNEQFF
CDR3nt: TGTGCCAGCTCACCGGCAGGGAAATCCTACAATGAGCAGTTCTTC

v_gene: TRBV4-1
j_gene: TRBJ2-1
len: 15
abundance: .
d_gene: TRBD2
CDR3aa: CASSQRTSWSNEQFF
CDR3nt: TGCGCCAGCAGCCAACGGACTAGTTGGTCCAATGAGCAGTTCTTC

v_gene: TRBV9
j_gene: TRBJ2-1
len: 16
abundance: .
d_gene: .
CDR3aa: CASSVAVTVPNNEQFF
CDR3nt: TGTGCCAGCAGCGTAGCCGTAACCGTCCCGAACAATGAGCAGTTCTTC

v_gene: TRBV28
j_gene: TRBJ2-7
len: 12
abundance: .
d_gene: .
CDR3aa: CASSQDSDEQYF
CDR3nt: TGTGCCAGCTCACAGGACTCCGACGAGCAGTACTTC

v_gene: TRBV30
j_gene: TRBJ1-6
len: 13
abundance: .
d_gene: TRBD1
CDR3aa: CAWSRDSLTPLHF
CDR3nt: TGTGCCTGGAGTAGGGACAGTCTCACACCCCTCCACTTT

v_gene: TRBV19
j_gene: TRBJ2-7
len: 15
abundance: .
d_gene: TRBD2
CDR3aa: CASSAGTSGPTEQYF
CDR3nt: TGTGCCAGTAGTGCCGGGACTAGCGGCCCTACGGAGCAGTACTTC

v_gene: TRBV27
j_gene: TRBJ2-7
len: 16
abundance: .
d_gene: TRBD2
CDR3aa: CASSLSSLAGTYEQYF
CDR3nt: TGTGCCAGCAGTTTATCGTCCCTAGCGGGGACCTACGAGCAGTACTTC

v_gene: TRBV6-1
j_gene: TRBJ1-4
len: 12
abundance: .
d_gene: .
CDR3aa: CASRLSGGKLFF
CDR3nt: TGTGCCAGCAGATTATCGGGGGGAAAACTGTTTTTT

v_gene: TRBV11-3
j_gene: TRBJ1-5
len: 16
abundance: once
d_gene: TRBD1
CDR3aa: CASSTYRGPFNQPQHF
CDR3nt: TGTGCCAGCAGCACTTACAGGGGGCCATTCAATCAGCCCCAGCATTTT

v_gene: TRBV19
j_gene: TRBJ1-1
len: 16
abundance: once
d_gene: TRBD1
CDR3aa: CASSIDPTGMNTEAFF
CDR3nt: TGTGCCAGTAGTATAGACCCGACAGGGATGAACACTGAAGCTTTCTTT

v_gene: TRBV18
j_gene: TRBJ2-7
len: 15
abundance: .
d_gene: TRBD1
CDR3aa: CASSPGDRGTYEQYF
CDR3nt: TGTGCCAGCTCACCAGGAGACAGGGGAACCTACGAGCAGTACTTC

v_gene: TRBV27
j_gene: TRBJ2-5
len: 13
abundance: .
d_gene: TRBD2
CDR3aa: CATRAGMHETQYF
CDR3nt: TGTGCCACCCGAGCGGGAATGCACGAGACCCAGTACTTC

v_gene: TRBV9
j_gene: TRBJ2-1
len: 15
abundance: .
d_gene: TRBD2
CDR3aa: CASSAGLASYNEQFF
CDR3nt: TGTGCCAGCAGCGCGGGACTAGCGTCTTACAATGAGCAGTTCTTC

v_gene: TRBV29-1
j_gene: TRBJ2-6
len: 15
abundance: .
d_gene: TRBD1
CDR3aa: CSVRETGAGANVLTF
CDR3nt: TGCAGCGTTCGGGAAACAGGGGCTGGGGCCAACGTCCTGACTTTC

v_gene: TRBV28
j_gene: TRBJ1-5
len: 12
abundance: .
d_gene: .
CDR3aa: CASSLWGQPQHF
CDR3nt: TGTGCCAGCAGTTTGTGGGGTCAGCCCCAGCATTTT

v_gene: TRBV5-1
j_gene: TRBJ1-1
len: 15
abundance: .
d_gene: TRBD1
CDR3aa: CASSLDPGGNTEAFF
CDR3nt: TGCGCCAGCAGCTTGGATCCAGGGGGGAACACTGAAGCTTTCTTT

v_gene: TRBV9
j_gene: TRBJ2-5
len: 14
abundance: .
d_gene: TRBD1
CDR3aa: CASSETGGMETQYF
CDR3nt: TGTGCCAGCTCCGAGACAGGGGGCATGGAGACCCAGTACTTC

v_gene: TRBV6-4
j_gene: TRBJ1-1
len: 13
abundance: .
d_gene: .
CDR3aa: CASSDQGDTEAFF
CDR3nt: TGTGCCAGCAGTGACCAAGGGGACACTGAAGCTTTCTTT

v_gene: TRBV29-1
j_gene: TRBJ2-1
len: 15
abundance: .
d_gene: .
CDR3aa: CSVVSNGRSYNEQFF
CDR3nt: TGCAGCGTGGTTTCGAACGGGCGGTCCTACAATGAGCAGTTCTTC

v_gene: TRBV11-2
j_gene: TRBJ2-7
len: 14
abundance: .
d_gene: TRBD2
CDR3aa: CASSGGRGSYEQYF
CDR3nt: TGTGCCAGCAGCGGCGGGAGAGGATCGTACGAGCAGTACTTC